Following are 15 T cell receptor beta chains from one sample sequenced in a study of OX40 agonist ivuxolimab in advanced cancers. Produced via immunoSEQ multiplex PCR; TCRdb's table is partial and in-frame only. The profile shows around 50,000 clones, about 75% of them singletons. The sequencing here drew on CD4+ or CD8+ T cells sorted from blood, taken in a trial of the OX40 agonist ivuxolimab. The receptors were gathered from an adult with an advanced solid tumor such as melanoma, head and neck, liver or kidney cancer.

This chain joins TRBV9 and TRBJ2-3; the D is unclear. The CDR3 is 13 residues long. V lost 4 bases, J lost 6 bases, and 12 bases lay in between. The germline V gene has CDR1 SGDLS and CDR2 YYNGEE. Here the CDR3 reads CASSPASGDTQYF. The CDR3 bases are TGTGCCAGCAGCCCGGCGTCTGGGGATACGCAGTATTTT.

The gene calls are TRBV2 and TRBJ1-3, with D possibly matching TRBD1 (6 bases). V lost 8 bases to trimming and J lost 2 bases, with 10 bases between them. Germline loops: CDR1 SNHLY, CDR2 FYNNEI. This CDR3 spans 13 amino acids. The CDR3: CASSRDTGNTIYF. Written as DNA, the CDR3 is TGTGCCAGCTCCCGGGACACTGGAAACACCATATATTTT.

This clone was seen once. The chain employs TRBV10-2 and TRBJ1-2; D is unclear. Between the trimmed V and J ends, which lost 3 bases and 0 bases, there was a span of 11 bases. Per germline, CDR1 WSHSY and CDR2 SAAADI. This CDR3 has 15 residues. DNA of the CDR3: TGCGCCAGCAGTGACACTCCCAGAGCTAACTATGGCTACACCTTC. It specifies CASSDTPRANYGYTF.

The chain carries TRBV4-1 and TRBJ1-5; D unresolved. Looked up from germline, CDR1 is MGHRA and CDR2 is YSYEKL. The CDR3 contains 16 residues. V was trimmed by 4 bases and J by 7 bases, leaving 20 bases between them. CDR3 coding DNA: TGCGCCAGCAGCCTCCCCGGGCAAGGGATTCGGCAGCCCCAGCATTTT. Its translation is CASSLPGQGIRQPQHF.

This chain's CDR3 is CASSQDFGTLSYEQYF. In DNA, the CDR3 is TGCGCCAGCAGCCAAGACTTTGGGACGTTATCCTACGAGCAGTACTTC. The rearrangement links TRBV4-3 to TRBJ2-7, with D perhaps given as TRBD1 or TRBD2 (5 bases each). Per germline, CDR1 LGHNA and CDR2 YSLEER. This CDR3 comprises 16 residues. V dropped 0 bases and J dropped 1 base, with 13 bases sitting between them.

The chain employs TRBV7-9 and TRBJ2-3; D gene unclear. The germline gives CDR1 SEHNR, CDR2 FQNEAQ (reference sequence). This CDR3 has 14 residues. Trimming cost V 3 bases and J 1 base, with 8 bases left between them. The CDR3 protein is CASSLQSGTDTQYF. DNA for the CDR3: TGTGCCAGCAGCTTGCAATCGGGCACAGATACGCAGTATTTT.

The chain combines TRBV5-1 with TRBJ2-5; 7 bases align to TRBD1. This CDR3 spans 15 amino acids. The germline CDR1 and CDR2 sequences are SGHRS and YFSETQ. V trimming: 0 bases; J trimming: 2 bases; junction bases outside the gene matches: 4. CDR3 sequence reads: CASSLGTGKQETQYF. The CDR3 DNA reads TGCGCCAGCAGCTTGGGGACAGGTAAACAAGAGACCCAGTACTTC.

The chain joins TRBV2 to TRBJ1-3; no definite D call. CDR3 length: 11 amino acids. CDR1 and CDR2 from the germline V gene are SNHLY and FYNNEI. The ends were cut back, 2 bases at V and 8 bases at J, with 4 bases in the middle. The CDR3 region is CASSERYTIYF. As DNA, the CDR3 is TGTGCCAGCAGTGAAAGATACACCATATATTTT.

The J gene is TRBJ1-1, the V gene TRBV20-1, with D possibly matching TRBD1 (6 bases). Trimming shortened V by 8 bases and J by 3 bases, and 10 bases separated the two germline ends. The CDR3 loop spans 11 amino acids. CDR1 is DFQATT, CDR2 SNEGSKA, per germline (reference sequence). Here the CDR3 reads CSSGEYTEAFF. The CDR3 bases are TGCAGTTCAGGGGAGTACACTGAAGCTTTCTTT.

This clone was counted between two and nine times. V and J are TRBV6-1 and TRBJ1-1; the D is unclear. The CDR3 extends over 15 amino acids. The V end was cut by 6 bases, the J end by 4 bases, with 18 bases between. Germline V gene data show CDR1 as MNHNS and CDR2 as SASEGT. The CDR3 nucleotides read TGTGCCAGCAGCAAGGGTTGGGCAGAGGGCACTGAAGCTTTCTTT. It yields the protein CASSKGWAEGTEAFF.

The chain is built from TRBV12-5 and TRBJ1-5, with TRBD1 as a possible D gene (6 bases). The CDR3 totals 15 residues. V lost 4 bases to trimming and J lost 3 bases, with 13 bases between them. Germline V gene lookup returns CDR1 LGHNT and CDR2 FRNRAP. The chain's CDR3 is CASGYWTAPNQPQHF. The CDR3, as DNA: TGTGCTAGTGGTTACTGGACAGCCCCCAATCAGCCCCAGCATTTT.

A word on this clone: This same CDR3 is encoded by further DNA sequences in the sample. J is TRBJ1-5 and V is TRBV5-1; D not certain. Germline values: CDR1 SGHRS, CDR2 YFSETQ. The CDR3 length is 15 residues. The ends were cut back, 0 bases at V and 2 bases at J, with 9 bases in the middle. CDR3 in DNA: TGCGCCAGCAGCTTGGGCGCAGATGGCAATCAGCCCCAGCATTTT. This codes for CASSLGADGNQPQHF.

The chain uses TRBV2 and TRBJ2-3; D is unclear. This CDR3 spans 12 amino acids. Germline loops: CDR1 SNHLY, CDR2 FYNNEI. V lost 4 bases and J lost 10, with 12 bases in between. The CDR3: CASSVATDPQYF. CDR3 bases: TGTGCCAGCAGTGTGGCCACGGATCCGCAGTATTTT.

The chain employs TRBV5-6 and TRBJ2-3; TRBD2 agrees at 9 bases. Germline V gene lookup returns CDR1 SGHDT and CDR2 YYEEEE. This CDR3 is built from 16 residues. V shed 0 bases and J 0 bases; nucleotides not matched to a gene: 2. The CDR3 here is CASSLELAGSTDTQYF. CDR3 DNA: TGTGCCAGCAGCTTGGAACTAGCGGGTAGCACAGATACGCAGTATTTT.

The chain joins TRBV7-2 to TRBJ2-7; 13 bases map to TRBD2. CDR1 and CDR2 from the germline V gene are SGHTA and FQGNSA. The CDR3 runs to 14 residues. V gave up 4 bases and J gave up 4 bases; unmatched junction bases: 1. CDR3 amino acids: CASSSGLAGYEQYF. The CDR3 DNA is TGTGCCAGCAGCTCGGGACTAGCGGGATACGAGCAGTACTTC.